This T cell receptor beta chain originates from a study of cytomegalovirus exposure and HLA in healthy donors. A remark on this clone: Antigen specificity is unknown. One junction end disagrees with the germline gene, perhaps due to a read error.

Germline V gene lookup returns CDR1 LGHNA and CDR2 YSLEER. There are 15 residues in the CDR3. Study-level results: Common viral pathogens seemed to be connected with several of the most significant clusters, according to a later analysis.

PCR employed 60 Vbeta and 13 Jbeta primers. The protocol was immunoSEQ multiplex PCR, while the TCRdb copy is restricted to in-frame clones and leaves out a portion. Of over 200,000 clones in the sample, under 90% were seen once. Healthy people donating bone marrow made up the donors. The chain has TRBV4-3 and TRBJ1-2; 7 nucleotides align to TRBD1. The sequence was collected from a human donor in good health. Sample: PBMCs. The CDR3 loop reads CASSQGQEPFYGYTF. Here the CDR3 DNA reads TGCGCCAGCAGTCAAGGACAGGAACCCTTCTATGGCTACACCTTC.